This T cell receptor (beta chain) was captured by sequencing in a study of B cell selection in AIRE deficiency (dated by TCRdb to about 2019). Regarding the study in general: A comparison of TCRbeta repertoires of sorted blood CD4+ conventional T cells and regulatory T cells was made between AIRE-deficient patients and healthy controls. The TCR-sequenced cohort comprised about five AIRE-deficient APECED patients and about five healthy control donors.

TCRbeta chain sequencing was performed with the immunoSEQ platform. In the authors' own workflow: Pooled Treg repertoires yielded tens of thousands of distinct TCRbeta sequences from patients and just over 95,000 from healthy donors. Public Treg TCRbeta sequences were defined as those shared by two or more individuals and were then searched for in Tconv repertoires. To test for differences between groups, Mann-Whitney U tests with Bonferroni-Dunn correction were run in GraphPad Prism 7.03. This immuneACCESS table, as held by TCRdb, lists in-frame sequences with V and J called but not all clones. Of the missing ones, under half trace to an unresolved V gene in checked studies; the others have no known cause. V, J and clone size were drawn from that table, and D and trimming were deduced from the DNA. The sample yields 20,000 to 25,000 clones; over 90% were counted once. Around 2% of the sample is in the top ten clones.

Regulatory T cells were sorted as CD4+CD25hiCD127low/negative cells. APECED syndrome was present in the AIRE-deficient patients. Tconv and Treg cells for TCRbeta sequencing were sorted on a FACSAria flow cytometer. The sorted cells went into 5-ml round-bottom polystyrene tubes, and the dry cell pellets were then frozen at -80 degrees C until sequencing. The investigation overall reported the following: In terms of TCRBV gene usage, CDR3 length and TCR diversity, Tconv and Treg cells from AIRE-deficient patients looked similar to Tconv and Treg cells from healthy donors. Approximately 30% of Treg TCRbeta sequences shared among healthy donors appeared in patient Tconv cells, suggesting diversion of Treg-biased clones into the Tconv compartment. Only TCRbeta chains were sequenced; roughly two fifths of shared healthy-donor Treg sequences also occurred in healthy Tconv, possibly because of differing TCRalpha chains. CDR3s were shorter in shared Treg sequences, reflecting a bias toward rearrangements that have few non-templated nucleotide insertions. Of over 3,000 shared Treg TCRbeta sequences, 25% to 35% were shared only among healthy donors and roughly 9.4% only among patients, suggesting less efficient Treg selection without AIRE.

V is pruned by 3 bases and J by 4 bases, leaving 5 bases of the junction without a gene match. The germline V gene (reference sequence) sets CDR1 to LNHDA and CDR2 to SQIVND. The CDR3 has 15 amino acids, counting the end cysteine and phenylalanine. Left in the record is the CDR3 DNA by itself, 45 bases read in frame from the first base. Notes on this clone: Its recognized antigen is unknown. The sample holds no much larger clone one base away, and base qualities are not on file.

This TCR derives from a human donor with AIRE deficiency. The sequence is built from TRBV19 and TRBJ2-3; TRBD2 agrees with 9 junctional bases. The specimen was Tregs sorted from PBMCs. At the DNA level, the sequence is TGTGCCAGTAGTATCTTAGCGGGAGAAGCAGATACGCAGTATTTT. It translates as CASSILAGEADTQYF.